Presented here are 32 T cell receptor beta chains from one specimen sequenced in a study of blood T cell repertoires in COVID-19. The data were produced by immunoSEQ multiplex PCR, yet TCRdb's version contains in-frame clones alone and is incomplete. The table includes approximately 190,000 clones, around four fifths detected once. Material for sequencing was peripheral blood. The receptor source for this set is a human donor in a cohort sampled during active COVID-19.

The chain is built from TRBV29-1 and TRBJ1-2; maybe TRBD1 (6 bases). The length of the CDR3 is 13 residues. V gave up 0 bases and J gave up 6 bases, with 11 bases separating them. Per germline, CDR1 SQVTM and CDR2 ANQGSEA. This CDR3 reads CSVEDQGIDGYTF. The CDR3 nucleotides read TGCAGCGTTGAAGATCAGGGGATAGATGGCTACACCTTC.

The chain joins TRBV7-2 to TRBJ2-3, with TRBD2 as a possible D gene (5 bases). The CDR3 loop spans 14 amino acids. CDR1 is SGHTA and CDR2 is FQGNSA in the germline V gene. V was pared by 3 bases and J by 6 bases, with 13 bases between. CDR3 coding DNA: TGTGCCAGCAGCTTGGTGGGGAGTGGGGATACGCAGTATTTT. Translation gives CASSLVGSGDTQYF.

J is TRBJ1-5 and V is TRBV7-9, with no clear D. This CDR3 spans 12 amino acids. With 3 bases removed from V and 5 bases from J, the gap between germline ends came to 5 bases. Germline V gene data show CDR1 as SEHNR and CDR2 as FQNEAQ (reference sequence). The CDR3 DNA reads TGTGCCAGCAGCTTTAGAGATCAGCCCCAGCATTTT. Protein product: CASSFRDQPQHF.

This rearrangement joins TRBV2 to TRBJ2-3, with 10 bases aligning to TRBD2. J gave up 8 bases and V 5 bases, and 16 bases lay outside the gene matches. The CDR3 is 17 amino acids. From germline, CDR1 is SNHLY and CDR2 FYNNEI. CDR3 in amino acids: CASSRSRTSGGGSTQYF. The CDR3, as DNA: TGTGCCAGCAGTCGATCCCGGACTAGCGGAGGGGGGAGTACGCAGTATTTT.

The gene calls are TRBV9 and TRBJ2-2, with 8 nucleotides matching TRBD2. V shed 0 bases and J 4 bases; nucleotides not matched to a gene: 5. The length of the CDR3 is 16 residues. Germline V gives CDR1 SGDLS, CDR2 YYNGEE. In nucleotides, the CDR3 is TGTGCCAGCAGCGTAGAGCCACTAGCGGTCACCGGGGAGCTGTTTTTT. Protein sequence: CASSVEPLAVTGELFF.

Written as DNA, the CDR3 is TGTGCCAGTAGTATCAATTCGGGTAGGGGATTCGAGACCCAGTACTTC. Translated, it gives CASSINSGRGFETQYF. The gene calls are TRBV19 and TRBJ2-5; a possible D gene is TRBD1 (5 bases). CDR1 is LNHDA, CDR2 SQIVND, per germline (reference sequence). This CDR3 is 16 amino acids long. Trimming stripped 3 bases from V and 5 bases from J, with 19 bases between.

V gene TRBV7-9 combines with J gene TRBJ2-7; D possibly corresponds to TRBD2 (5 bases). The CDR3 is 13 amino acids. The V gene's germline CDR1 is SEHNR and CDR2 FQNEAQ (reference sequence). V lost 5 bases to trimming and J lost 5 bases, with 13 bases between them. In DNA, the CDR3 is TGTGCCAGCAGCCGAGGGCCGTCTCACGAGCAGTACGTC. Protein product: CASSRGPSHEQYV.

The chain links TRBV29-1 to TRBJ1-1; D may be TRBD1 (6 bases). The CDR3 extends over 12 amino acids. Trimming took 7 bases from V and 2 from J, leaving 11 bases between them. Per germline, CDR1 SQVTM and CDR2 ANQGSEA. The CDR3 protein is CSGWTANTEAFF. The CDR3 DNA reads as TGCAGCGGCTGGACAGCCAACACTGAAGCTTTCTTT.

The chain uses TRBV5-1 and TRBJ1-1; TRBD1 matches at 8 bases. CDR1 is SGHRS, CDR2 YFSETQ, per germline. The CDR3 consists of 14 residues. Trimming took 4 bases from V and 3 from J; bases not matched to a gene: 5. CDR3 loop: CASSLGQGHTEAFF. CDR3 DNA: TGCGCCAGCAGCCTCGGACAGGGACACACTGAAGCTTTCTTT.

The chain joins TRBV15 to TRBJ1-3; D gene ambiguous. Trimming took 0 bases from V and 4 from J, leaving 10 bases between them. CDR1 is LNHNV, CDR2 YYDKDF, per germline (reference sequence). This CDR3 spans 15 amino acids. The CDR3 nucleotides are TGTGCCACCAGCAGAGATCTCACGCGGGGAAACACCATATATTTT. Residues: CATSRDLTRGNTIYF.

The CDR3 DNA sequence: TGTGCCAGCAGCCCGGCAGGCAGGATGAATGAGCAGTTCTTC. Protein: CASSPAGRMNEQFF. The genes are TRBV7-3 and TRBJ2-1; D uncertain. CDR3 length: 14 residues. From germline, CDR1 is SGHTA and CDR2 FQGTGA. V lost 5 bases and J lost 7, with 15 bases in between. Variable domain in full (rest from reference TRBV7-3 and TRBJ2-1): GAGVSQTPSNKVTEKGKYVELRCDPISGHTALYWYRQSLGQGPEFLIYFQGTGAADDSGLPNDRFFAVRPEGSVSTLKIQRTERGDSAVYLCASSPAGRMNEQFFGPGTRLTVL.

J is TRBJ2-5 and V is TRBV27; D is possibly TRBD1 (5 bases). Trimming took 6 bases from V and 2 from J, leaving 16 bases between them. The CDR3 covers 15 residues. The germline CDR1 and CDR2 sequences are MNHEY and SMNVEV (reference sequence). For the CDR3, the DNA is TGTGCCAGCAGAGTACAGGCCAACTTACAAGAGACCCAGTACTTC. Translating it yields CASRVQANLQETQYF.

The chain has TRBV5-1 and TRBJ2-5; no firm D call. V was clipped by 0 bases and J by 1 base, with 7 bases between them. Germline-derived CDR1 and CDR2 are SGHRS and YFSETQ. The CDR3 is made up of 14 amino acids. CDR3 amino acids: CASSLVPSQETQYF. CDR3 in DNA: TGCGCCAGCAGCTTGGTTCCCAGCCAAGAGACCCAGTACTTC.

The chain uses TRBV19 and TRBJ2-1, with TRBD2 identical over 10 bases. The CDR3 covers 16 residues. V trimming: 7 bases; J trimming: 10 bases; junction bases outside the gene matches: 16. Germline V lookup: CDR1 LNHDA, CDR2 SQIVND (reference sequence). Here the CDR3 reads CASTVRLAGDLREQFF. In nucleotides, the CDR3 is TGTGCCAGTACAGTAAGGCTAGCGGGGGACCTTCGGGAGCAGTTCTTC. Filled out from reference TRBV19 and TRBJ2-1, the complete variable domain reads DGGITQSPKYLFRKEGQNVTLSCEQNLNHDAMYWYRQDPGQGLRLIYYSQIVNDFQKGDIAEGYSVSREKKESFPLTVTSAQKNPTAFYLCASTVRLAGDLREQFFGPGTRLTVL.

The genes are TRBV20-1 and TRBJ1-1; no reliable D call. V dropped 6 bases and J dropped 11 bases, with 16 bases sitting between them. The CDR3 contains 11 residues. Per the germline V gene, CDR1 is DFQATT and CDR2 is SNEGSKA (reference sequence). The CDR3 protein is CSAPGPGKAFF. CDR3 bases: TGCAGTGCCCCCGGACCGGGAAAGGCTTTCTTT.

This clone was seen a few times. V and J are TRBV7-9 and TRBJ2-2; 10 nucleotides agree with TRBD2. With V trimmed by 6 bases and J by 7 bases, 8 bases remained unmatched. Germline assignment: CDR1 SEHNR and CDR2 FQNEAQ (reference sequence). The CDR3 length is 15 residues. This CDR3 is CASRGLAGEFGELFF. CDR3 nucleotide sequence: TGTGCCAGCAGAGGTCTAGCGGGAGAGTTCGGGGAGCTGTTTTTT.

The chain recombines TRBV11-2 with TRBJ2-1, with 7 bases lining up with TRBD1. The length of the CDR3 is 12 residues. V was pared by 8 bases and J by 8 bases, with 6 bases of the junction left unmatched. CDR1 is SGHAT, CDR2 FQNNGV, per germline. The CDR3 loop is CASSDRVHEQFF. The CDR3 DNA reads as TGTGCCAGCTCTGACAGGGTTCATGAGCAGTTCTTC.

This clone was found a few times. The chain joins TRBV7-9 to TRBJ1-2; D is perhaps TRBD1 (6 bases). Looked up from germline, CDR1 is SEHNR and CDR2 is FQNEAQ (reference sequence). V lost 5 bases, J lost 1 base, and 11 bases lay in between. This CDR3 contains 14 residues. The CDR3 DNA is TGTGCCAGCAGCCCCGGGGGGCTTAACTATGGCTACACCTTC. Protein product: CASSPGGLNYGYTF.

V and J are TRBV6-5 and TRBJ2-5; 11 bases align to TRBD2. The CDR3 is 15 amino acids. CDR1 and CDR2 from the germline V gene are MNHEY and SVGAGI. Germline trimming cut 9 bases from V and 1 base from J; bases unmatched to any gene: 7. The CDR3 DNA sequence: TGTGCCAGTAGACGGACTAGCGGGCCCCAAGAGACCCAGTACTTC. Its translation is CASRRTSGPQETQYF.

The genes are TRBV19 and TRBJ2-7; TRBD2 might be the D (5 bases). Germline values: CDR1 LNHDA, CDR2 SQIVND (reference sequence). CDR3 length equals 15 residues. V was clipped by 5 bases and J by 3 bases, with 17 bases between them. The CDR3: CASSRRGLKDYEQYF. The CDR3 DNA follows: TGTGCCAGTAGTCGACGCGGACTTAAAGACTACGAGCAGTACTTC.

The chain is built from TRBV6-1 and TRBJ2-7; possibly TRBD1 for D (6 bases). The CDR3 is made up of 16 amino acids. Germline V CDR1 and CDR2: MNHNS, SASEGT. The V end was cut by 3 bases, the J end by 9 bases, with 24 bases between. This chain's CDR3 is CASSEPGHGSTVGQYF. Here the CDR3 DNA reads TGTGCCAGCAGTGAGCCGGGACACGGTTCAACTGTTGGGCAGTACTTC.

This chain uses TRBV6-5 with TRBJ1-6; weak D call: TRBD1 (5 bases). V was trimmed by 5 bases and J by 14 bases, leaving 16 bases between them. The CDR3 length is 13 residues. Germline V gene sequence: CDR1 MNHEY, CDR2 SVGAGI. DNA for the CDR3: TGTGCCAGCAGTAGATCGGACAAGACCACCCTCCACTTT. Translating gives CASSRSDKTTLHF.

The CDR3 DNA sequence: TGTGCCAGTAGTGTTCAGGGGAGAAATCAGCCCCAGCATTTT. It translates to CASSVQGRNQPQHF. The chain links TRBV19 to TRBJ1-5, with D tentatively TRBD1 (6 bases). CDR1 and CDR2 from the germline V gene are LNHDA and SQIVND (reference sequence). V dropped 5 bases and J dropped 4 bases, with 12 bases sitting between them. The CDR3 has 14 residues.

A single count supports this clone. The rearrangement joins TRBV5-4 to TRBJ1-2; D uncertain. V lost 3 bases, J lost 7 bases, and 19 bases lay in between. The germline CDR1 and CDR2 sequences are SGHNT and YYREEE (reference sequence). The CDR3 totals 15 residues. Here the CDR3 DNA reads TGTGCCAGCAGCTCACCCCCTCGGGAGGTCGCTGGCTACACCTTC. Its translation is CASSSPPREVAGYTF.

The chain combines TRBV18 with TRBJ1-4; no definite D call. Germline lookup yields CDR1 KGHSH and CDR2 LQKENI. Trimming shortened V by 3 bases and J by 0 bases, and 5 bases separated the two germline ends. CDR3 size: 14 residues. The CDR3 sequence: CASSPRATNEKLFF. CDR3 DNA: TGTGCCAGCTCACCGAGGGCAACTAATGAAAAACTGTTTTTT.

The CDR3 is CASSFSYTGGPYEQYF. The DNA of the CDR3 is TGTGCCAGCAGCTTCTCTTATACAGGGGGCCCCTACGAGCAGTACTTC. The V call is TRBV5-8, the J call TRBJ2-7; 9 positions match TRBD1. Germline V lookup: CDR1 SGHTS, CDR2 YDEGEE. V was pared by 2 bases and J by 2 bases, with 8 bases of the junction left unmatched. This CDR3 spans 16 amino acids. Supplemented by reference TRBV5-8 and TRBJ2-7, the full variable domain reads EAGVTQSPTHLIKTRGQQATLRCSPISGHTSVYWYQQALGLGLQFLLWYDEGEERNRGNFPPRFSGRQFPNYSSELNVNALELEDSALYLCASSFSYTGGPYEQYFGPGTRLTVT.

The chain links TRBV5-1 to TRBJ2-1; possibly TRBD2 for D (5 bases). From germline, CDR1 is SGHRS and CDR2 YFSETQ. V lost 3 bases to trimming and J lost 3 bases, with 10 bases between them. The CDR3 extends over 14 amino acids. CDR3 DNA sequence: TGCGCCAGCAGCTCAGACGGGAACTACAATGAGCAGTTCTTC. Encoded protein: CASSSDGNYNEQFF.

This chain joins TRBV7-6 and TRBJ2-1; TRBD2 might be the D (5 bases). V was pared by 4 bases and J by 0 bases, with 7 bases between. Germline values: CDR1 SGHVS, CDR2 FNYEAQ. This CDR3 spans 14 amino acids. This CDR3 reads CASSSGNSYNEQFF. The CDR3 DNA follows: TGTGCCAGCAGCTCGGGGAACTCCTACAATGAGCAGTTCTTC.

V gene TRBV5-8 combines with J gene TRBJ1-1, with TRBD1 identical over 10 bases. CDR3 length equals 18 residues. Per the germline V gene, CDR1 is SGHTS and CDR2 is YDEGEE. V shed 2 bases and J 6 bases; nucleotides not matched to a gene: 16. CDR3 nucleotide sequence: TGTGCCAGCAGCTTTAATTCAGGGCGTTCGACAGGGGGCTCTGAAGCTTTCTTT. It is translated as CASSFNSGRSTGGSEAFF.

The CDR3, as DNA: TGTGCCAGCTGTTGTCCCGGCGGACTGTTTTTT. Translation gives CASCCPGGLFF. The rearrangement uses TRBV6-5 and TRBJ1-4; D is undetermined. The CDR3 runs 11 residues. Germline lookup yields CDR1 MNHEY and CDR2 SVGAGI. V lost 8 bases and J 13 bases, leaving 14 bases between the germline ends.

This clone was counted a few times. J is TRBJ1-1 and V is TRBV2, with D unresolved. Looked up from germline, CDR1 is SNHLY and CDR2 is FYNNEI. CDR3 size: 10 residues. V was trimmed by 6 bases and J by 6 bases, leaving 5 bases between them. The CDR3 DNA reads as TGTGCCAGCAGCCGGGCTGAAGCTTTCTTT. This gives the protein CASSRAEAFF. The whole variable domain, filled in from reference TRBV2 and TRBJ1-1, reads EPEVTQTPSHQVTQMGQEVILRCVPISNHLYFYWYRQILGQKVEFLVSFYNNEISEKSEIFDDQFSVERPDGSNFTLKIRSTKLEDSAMYFCASSRAEAFFGQGTRLTVV.

In its sample, this clone was seen once. The V and J genes are TRBV14 and TRBJ2-1; 8 nucleotides agree with TRBD2. The CDR3 totals 15 residues. Germline V gives CDR1 SGHDN, CDR2 FVKESK. V was clipped by 5 bases and J by 4 bases; unmatched bases: 7. The CDR3 DNA sequence: TGTGCCAGCAGCGGCGGGGGGAGGTGGTACAATGAGCAGTTCTTC. It encodes CASSGGGRWYNEQFF.